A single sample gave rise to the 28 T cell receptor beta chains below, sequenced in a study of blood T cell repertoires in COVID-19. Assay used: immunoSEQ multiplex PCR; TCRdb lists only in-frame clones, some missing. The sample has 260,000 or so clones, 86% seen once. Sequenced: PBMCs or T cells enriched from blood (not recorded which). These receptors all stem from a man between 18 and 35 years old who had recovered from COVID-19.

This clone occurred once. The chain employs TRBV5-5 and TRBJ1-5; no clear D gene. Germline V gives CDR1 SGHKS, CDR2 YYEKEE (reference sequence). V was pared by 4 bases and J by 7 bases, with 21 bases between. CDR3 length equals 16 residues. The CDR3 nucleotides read TGTGCCAGCAGCCCGGAACCGGGCCCCACGGGGCAGCCCCAGCATTTT. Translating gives CASSPEPGPTGQPQHF.

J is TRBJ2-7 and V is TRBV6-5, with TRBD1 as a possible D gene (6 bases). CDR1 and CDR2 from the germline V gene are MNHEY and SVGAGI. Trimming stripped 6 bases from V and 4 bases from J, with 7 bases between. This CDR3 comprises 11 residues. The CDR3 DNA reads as TGTGCCAGCAGCGACAGGTACGAGCAGTACTTC. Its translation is CASSDRYEQYF.

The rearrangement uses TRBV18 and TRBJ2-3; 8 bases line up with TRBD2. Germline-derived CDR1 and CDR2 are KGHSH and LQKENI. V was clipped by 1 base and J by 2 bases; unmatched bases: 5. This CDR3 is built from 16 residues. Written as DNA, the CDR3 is TGTGCCAGCTCACCACTGGCGGGAGGATCCACAGATACGCAGTATTTT. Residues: CASSPLAGGSTDTQYF.

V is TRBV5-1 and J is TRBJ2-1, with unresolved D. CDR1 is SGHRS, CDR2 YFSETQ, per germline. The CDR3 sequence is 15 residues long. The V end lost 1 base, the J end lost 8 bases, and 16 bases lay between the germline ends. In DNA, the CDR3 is TGCGCCAGCAGCTTGTATCTGGGTTTTCAGGATGAGCAGTTCTTC. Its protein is CASSLYLGFQDEQFF.

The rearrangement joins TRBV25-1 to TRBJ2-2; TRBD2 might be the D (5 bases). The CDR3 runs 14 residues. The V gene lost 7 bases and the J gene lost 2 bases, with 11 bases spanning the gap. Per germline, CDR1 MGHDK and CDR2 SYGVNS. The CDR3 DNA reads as TGTGCCAGCACCGGCGGGCTAAACACCGGGGAGCTGTTTTTT. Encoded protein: CASTGGLNTGELFF.

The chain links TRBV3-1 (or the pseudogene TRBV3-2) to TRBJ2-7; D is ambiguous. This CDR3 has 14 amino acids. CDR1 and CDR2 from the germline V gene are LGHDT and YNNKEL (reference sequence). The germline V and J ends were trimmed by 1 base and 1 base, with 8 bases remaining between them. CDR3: CASSQVPVSYEQYF. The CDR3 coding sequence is TGTGCCAGCAGCCAAGTTCCAGTTTCCTACGAGCAGTACTTC.

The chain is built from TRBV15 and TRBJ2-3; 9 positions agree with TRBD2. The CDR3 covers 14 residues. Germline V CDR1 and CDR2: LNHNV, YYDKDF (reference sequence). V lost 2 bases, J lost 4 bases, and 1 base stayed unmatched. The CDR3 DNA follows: TGTGCCACCAGCAGACGGACTAGCGCAGATACGCAGTATTTT. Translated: CATSRRTSADTQYF.

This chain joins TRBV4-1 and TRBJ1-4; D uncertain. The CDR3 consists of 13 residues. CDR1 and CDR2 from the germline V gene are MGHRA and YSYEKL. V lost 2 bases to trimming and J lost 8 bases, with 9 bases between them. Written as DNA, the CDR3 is TGCGCCAGCAGCCAACTCATCGGGGAAAAACTGTTTTTT. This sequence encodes CASSQLIGEKLFF.

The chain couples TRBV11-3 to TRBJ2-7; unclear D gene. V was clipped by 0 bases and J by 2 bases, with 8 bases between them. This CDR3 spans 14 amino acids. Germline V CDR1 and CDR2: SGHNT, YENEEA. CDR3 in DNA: TGTGCCAGCAGCTTAGAAGAACAAGCCTACGAGCAGTACTTC. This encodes CASSLEEQAYEQYF.

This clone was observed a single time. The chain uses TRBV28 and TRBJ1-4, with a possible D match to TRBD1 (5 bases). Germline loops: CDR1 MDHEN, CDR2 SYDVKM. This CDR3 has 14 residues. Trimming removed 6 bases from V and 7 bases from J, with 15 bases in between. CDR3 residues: CASSPTVDAEKLFF. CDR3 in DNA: TGTGCCAGCAGCCCGACAGTTGACGCTGAAAAACTGTTTTTT.

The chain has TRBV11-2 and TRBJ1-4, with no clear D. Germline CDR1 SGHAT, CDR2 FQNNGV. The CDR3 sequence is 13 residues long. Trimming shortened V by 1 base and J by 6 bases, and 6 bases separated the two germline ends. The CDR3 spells CASSLGRDEKLFF. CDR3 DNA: TGTGCCAGCAGCTTAGGAAGAGATGAAAAACTGTTTTTT.

CDR3 sequence: CASSLQAGYRELFF. The CDR3 nucleotides are TGTGCCAGCAGCTTACAGGCGGGATACCGGGAGCTGTTTTTT. The chain joins TRBV5-6 to TRBJ2-2; maybe TRBD2 (6 bases). Trimming stripped 2 bases from V and 9 bases from J, with 14 bases between. The CDR3 consists of 14 residues. The germline V gene has CDR1 SGHDT and CDR2 YYEEEE.

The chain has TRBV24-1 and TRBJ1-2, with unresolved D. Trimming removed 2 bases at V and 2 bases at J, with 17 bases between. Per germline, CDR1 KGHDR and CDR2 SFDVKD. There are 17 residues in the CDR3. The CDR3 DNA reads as TGTGCCACCAGTGATTCCTCGGAGGCGGGAGAAAACTATGGCTACACCTTC. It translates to CATSDSSEAGENYGYTF.

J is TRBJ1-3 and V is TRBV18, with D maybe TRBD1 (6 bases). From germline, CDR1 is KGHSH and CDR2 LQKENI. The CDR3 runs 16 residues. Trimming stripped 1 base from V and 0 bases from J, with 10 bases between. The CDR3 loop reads CASSPLGQLSGNTIYF. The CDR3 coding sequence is TGTGCCAGCTCACCACTTGGACAGCTCTCTGGAAACACCATATATTTT.

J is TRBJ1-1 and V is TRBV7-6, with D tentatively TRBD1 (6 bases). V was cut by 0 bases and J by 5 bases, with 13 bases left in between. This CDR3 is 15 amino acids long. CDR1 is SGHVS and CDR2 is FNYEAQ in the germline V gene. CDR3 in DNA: TGTGCCAGCAGCTTAGCCCCAACAGGGAATACTGAAGCTTTCTTT. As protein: CASSLAPTGNTEAFF. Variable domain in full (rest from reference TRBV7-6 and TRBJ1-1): GAGVSQSPRYKVTKRGQDVALRCDPISGHVSLYWYRQALGQGPEFLTYFNYEAQQDKSGLPNDRFSAERPEGSISTLTIQRTEQRDSAMYRCASSLAPTGNTEAFFGQGTRLTVV.

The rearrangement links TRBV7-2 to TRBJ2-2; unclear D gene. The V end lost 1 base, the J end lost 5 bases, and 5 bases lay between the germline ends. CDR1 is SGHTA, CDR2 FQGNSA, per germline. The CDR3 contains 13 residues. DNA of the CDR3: TGTGCCAGCAGCTTAGATCGGACCGGGGAGCTGTTTTTT. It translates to CASSLDRTGELFF.

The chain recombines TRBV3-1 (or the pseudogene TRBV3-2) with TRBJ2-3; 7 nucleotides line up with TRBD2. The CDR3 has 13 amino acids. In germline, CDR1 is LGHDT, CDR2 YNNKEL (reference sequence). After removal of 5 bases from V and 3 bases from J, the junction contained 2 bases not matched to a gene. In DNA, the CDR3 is TGTGCCAGCAGCGGGAGGGGTACAGATACGCAGTATTTT. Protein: CASSGRGTDTQYF.

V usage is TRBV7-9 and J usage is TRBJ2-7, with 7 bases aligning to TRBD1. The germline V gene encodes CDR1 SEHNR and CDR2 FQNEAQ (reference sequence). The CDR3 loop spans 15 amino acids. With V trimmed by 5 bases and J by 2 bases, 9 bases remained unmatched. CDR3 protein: CASSAQTGTAYEQYF. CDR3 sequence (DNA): TGTGCCAGCAGCGCCCAAACCGGGACAGCCTACGAGCAGTACTTC.

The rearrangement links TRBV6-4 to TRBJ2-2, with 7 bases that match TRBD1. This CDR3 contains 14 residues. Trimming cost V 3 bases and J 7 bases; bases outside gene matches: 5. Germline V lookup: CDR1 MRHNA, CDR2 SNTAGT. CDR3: CASSEAGGSGELFF. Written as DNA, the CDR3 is TGTGCCAGCAGTGAAGCAGGGGGAAGCGGGGAGCTGTTTTTT.

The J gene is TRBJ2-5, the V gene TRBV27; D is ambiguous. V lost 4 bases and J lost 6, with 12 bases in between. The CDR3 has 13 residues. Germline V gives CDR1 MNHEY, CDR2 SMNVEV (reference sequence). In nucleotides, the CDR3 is TGTGCCAGCAGTTCAATAATCAGGAAGACCCAGTACTTC. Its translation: CASSSIIRKTQYF.

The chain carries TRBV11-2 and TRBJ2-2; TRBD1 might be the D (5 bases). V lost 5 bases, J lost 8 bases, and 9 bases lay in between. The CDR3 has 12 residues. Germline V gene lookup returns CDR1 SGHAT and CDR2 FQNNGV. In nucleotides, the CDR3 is TGTGCCAGCAGCCGACGGACAGGGGAGCTGTTTTTT. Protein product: CASSRRTGELFF.

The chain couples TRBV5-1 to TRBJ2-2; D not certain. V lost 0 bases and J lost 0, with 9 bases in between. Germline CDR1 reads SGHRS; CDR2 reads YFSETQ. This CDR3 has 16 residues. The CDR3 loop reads CASSLESFSNTGELFF. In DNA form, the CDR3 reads TGCGCCAGCAGCTTGGAATCTTTCTCGAACACCGGGGAGCTGTTTTTT. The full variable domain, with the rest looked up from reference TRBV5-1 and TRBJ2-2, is KAGVTQTPRYLIKTRGQQVTLSCSPISGHRSVSWYQQTPGQGLQFLFEYFSETQRNKGNFPGRFSGRQFSNSRSEMNVSTLELGDSALYLCASSLESFSNTGELFFGEGSRLTVL.

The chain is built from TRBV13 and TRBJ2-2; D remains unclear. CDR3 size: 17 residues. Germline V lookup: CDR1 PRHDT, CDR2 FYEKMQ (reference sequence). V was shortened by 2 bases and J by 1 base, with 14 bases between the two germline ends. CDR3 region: CASSLTWSLRNTGELFF. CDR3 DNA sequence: TGTGCCAGCAGCTTAACCTGGAGCCTTCGGAACACCGGGGAGCTGTTTTTT.

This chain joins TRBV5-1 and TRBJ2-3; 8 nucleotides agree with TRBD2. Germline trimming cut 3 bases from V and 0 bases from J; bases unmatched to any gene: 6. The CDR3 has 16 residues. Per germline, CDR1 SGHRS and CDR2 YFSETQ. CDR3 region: CASSSGASGSTDTQYF. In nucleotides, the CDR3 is TGCGCCAGCAGCTCTGGAGCTAGCGGGAGCACAGATACGCAGTATTTT.

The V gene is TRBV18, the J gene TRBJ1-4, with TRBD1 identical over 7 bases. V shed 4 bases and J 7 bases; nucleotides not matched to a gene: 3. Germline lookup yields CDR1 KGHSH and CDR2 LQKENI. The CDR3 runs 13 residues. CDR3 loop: CASSRRGVEKLFF. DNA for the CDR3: TGTGCCAGCTCACGCAGGGGGGTTGAAAAACTGTTTTTT.

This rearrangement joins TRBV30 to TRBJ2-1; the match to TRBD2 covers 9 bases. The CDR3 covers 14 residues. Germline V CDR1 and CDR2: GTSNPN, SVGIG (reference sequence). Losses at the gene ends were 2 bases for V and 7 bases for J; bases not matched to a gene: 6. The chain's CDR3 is CAWSTTSGRNEQFF. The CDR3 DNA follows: TGTGCCTGGAGTACGACTAGCGGCCGGAATGAGCAGTTCTTC.

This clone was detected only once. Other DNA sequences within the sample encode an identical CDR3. The DNA of the CDR3 is TGTGCCACCAGCAGAGATAGGAGCCAAGAGACCCAGTACTTC. Residues: CATSRDRSQETQYF. The rearrangement links TRBV15 to TRBJ2-5, with D unclear. Germline V CDR1 and CDR2: LNHNV, YYDKDF (reference sequence). Trimming stripped 0 bases from V and 1 base from J, with 6 bases between. The CDR3 contains 14 residues.

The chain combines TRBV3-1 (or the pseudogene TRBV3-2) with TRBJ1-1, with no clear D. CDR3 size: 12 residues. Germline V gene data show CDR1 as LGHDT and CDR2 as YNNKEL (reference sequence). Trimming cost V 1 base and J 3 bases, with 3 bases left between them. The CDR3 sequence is CASSQVYTEAFF. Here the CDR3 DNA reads TGTGCCAGCAGCCAAGTATACACTGAAGCTTTCTTT.